The clone carrying this T cell receptor beta chain is medium-sized in the sample. The antigen is not known. Per the authors' pipeline: Clinicopathological groups supplied CDR3 differences that were used to build a distant-metastasis classifier for papillary thyroid cancer. MiXCR re-clonotyped the PCR reads for TCRdb. What appears here as the V and J calls and clone size reflects TCRdb's work, not the paper's. Of around 5,000 clones in the sample, 25% to 30% were seen once. All patients were untreated before thyroid surgery. The data are from a study of metastatic and nonmetastatic thyroid tumors. Study at large: Repertoires were compared across blood and tumor or nodule tissue from malignant and benign thyroid patients. Whole-study findings and limits: Relative to benign nodules, malignant thyroid tumors were reportedly characterized by significantly elevated TCR beta diversity in blood and tumor.

V was pared by 5 bases and J by 0 bases, with 10 bases between. Germline assignment: CDR1 SGHTA and CDR2 FQGNSA. The CDR3 runs 14 residues. The specimen sequenced was adjacent normal tissue. The TCR was taken from a female donor with papillary thyroid cancer or a benign thyroid nodule (not recorded which). Some clones in this sample may be carry-over from other donors' samples. The chain recombines TRBV7-2 with TRBJ2-5, with D possibly being TRBD2 (5 bases). The CDR3 protein is CASSLLANQETQYF. Here the CDR3 DNA reads TGTGCCAGCAGCCTCCTAGCAAACCAAGAGACCCAGTACTTC.